This T cell receptor beta chain originates from a study of stem cell transplantation in POMP-related autoinflammatory disease. Study details: Hypothesis: faulty thymoproteasomes impair CD8+ T-cell selection, skewing TRB repertoires. CD8+ T cells were low and CD4+ cells naive-skewed before transplant.

PRAID combined immunodeficiency and autoinflammation. Whole-study findings and limits: PRAID patients trended toward lower TRB diversity and higher clonality in all analyzed T-cell subsets. Fewer unique TRB V-J gene pairings were identified in patients with PRAID.

Concerning this clone itself: Its antigen is not identified.

Germline values: CDR1 SGHAT, CDR2 FQNNGV. CDR3 length equals 16 residues. The J segment lost 5 bases and the V segment lost 5 bases, leaving 12 bases of the junction unmatched. Sequencing was performed with immunoSEQ multiplex PCR; in TCRdb, only in-frame clones are kept and a portion is missing. Of some 9,200 clones detected, roughly 90% appear once; the ten largest clones hold approximately 3%. The rearrangement uses TRBV11-2 and TRBJ2-3, with 8 bases identical to TRBD2. Sample: CD8+ T cells from PBMCs, taken before stem cell transplantation. This sequence was found in a human donor with POMP-related autoinflammation and immune dysregulation (PRAID). CDR3 in amino acids: CASSLPISGVGDTQYF. The CDR3 DNA reads as TGTGCCAGCAGCCTCCCGATTAGCGGGGTGGGAGATACGCAGTATTTT.